The 10 T cell receptor beta chains in this list originate from one sample, sequenced in a study of blood T cell repertoires in COVID-19. Profiled with immunoSEQ multiplex PCR; TCRdb holds only in-frame clones, not every one. The sample carries about 270,000 clones, 88% recorded once. The sample comprised peripheral blood. These receptors were taken from a man aged 55 to 70 who had recovered from COVID-19.

This clone appeared once. The J gene is TRBJ2-3, the V gene TRBV7-8; TRBD1 matches 10 bases. V lost 6 bases to trimming and J lost 4 bases; unmatched junction nucleotides: 4. CDR1 SGHVS and CDR2 FQNEAQ come from the germline V gene. CDR3 length: 14 residues. The CDR3 loop reads CASRTGGMADTQYF. CDR3 in DNA: TGTGCCAGCAGGACAGGGGGCATGGCAGATACGCAGTATTTT.

The J gene is TRBJ1-5, the V gene TRBV3-1 (or the pseudogene TRBV3-2), with D hard to call. V was clipped by 4 bases and J by 0 bases, with 10 bases between them. Per the germline V gene, CDR1 is LGHDT and CDR2 is YNNKEL (reference sequence). The CDR3 length is 15 residues. The chain's CDR3 is CASSPRGNSNQPQHF. The CDR3 DNA sequence: TGTGCCAGCAGCCCTCGGGGTAATAGCAATCAGCCCCAGCATTTT.

This sequence joins TRBV9 and TRBJ2-1, with D possibly matching TRBD2 (7 bases). CDR3 length: 15 residues. V shed 6 bases and J shed 4 bases, with 17 bases lying between them. Germline V gene sequence: CDR1 SGDLS, CDR2 YYNGEE. CDR3 sequence: CASTLGGGKYNEQFF. In nucleotides, the CDR3 is TGTGCCAGCACCCTAGGGGGGGGTAAATACAATGAGCAGTTCTTC.

This chain uses TRBV6-2 or TRBV6-3 with TRBJ1-5; possible D gene TRBD1, 6 bases. The V gene lost 5 bases and the J gene lost 1 base, with 9 bases spanning the gap. CDR1 and CDR2 from the germline V gene are MNHEY and SVGEGT. There are 14 residues in the CDR3. The CDR3 DNA follows: TGTGCCAGCAGTCGGGACACCAGCAATCAGCCCCAGCATTTT. Its translation: CASSRDTSNQPQHF.

This clone turned up a few times. CDR3 sequence: CASSLGQGFRTEAFF. The CDR3 nucleotides are TGTGCCAGCAGTCTGGGACAGGGTTTTCGCACTGAAGCTTTCTTT. V and J are TRBV6-5 and TRBJ1-1, with 9 nucleotides matching TRBD1. J gave up 4 bases and V 5 bases, and 8 bases lay outside the gene matches. The CDR3 consists of 15 residues. CDR1 is MNHEY, CDR2 SVGAGI, per germline.

This chain uses TRBV6-5 with TRBJ2-7, with D maybe TRBD2 (6 bases). CDR1 is MNHEY, CDR2 SVGAGI, per germline. Trimming left V 11 bases short and J 4 bases short, with 18 bases between. The CDR3 sequence is 13 residues long. The CDR3 region has the DNA TGTGCCGGCCTTGGGGGGACTGGATACGAGCAGTACTTC. This codes for CAGLGGTGYEQYF.

V usage is TRBV6-6 and J usage is TRBJ1-5, with D perhaps matching TRBD1 (5 bases). Germline CDR1 reads MNHNY; CDR2 reads SVGAGI (reference sequence). The length of the CDR3 is 16 residues. V lost 2 bases, J lost 4 bases, and 15 bases lay in between. The CDR3 sequence is CASSYPGGETNQPQHF. The CDR3 coding sequence is TGTGCCAGCAGTTACCCCGGGGGAGAAACTAATCAGCCCCAGCATTTT.

In its sample, this clone was seen once. The chain recombines TRBV7-9 with TRBJ1-1; perhaps TRBD1 as D (5 bases). The germline V gene encodes CDR1 SEHNR and CDR2 FQNEAQ (reference sequence). The CDR3 spans 15 residues. V was pared by 3 bases and J by 1 base, with 12 bases between. The CDR3 loop reads CASSFDGGRNTEAFF. CDR3 bases: TGTGCCAGCAGCTTCGATGGGGGGAGGAACACTGAAGCTTTCTTT.

The chain couples TRBV15 to TRBJ2-7, with TRBD2 as a possible D gene (6 bases). There are 17 residues in the CDR3. CDR1 is LNHNV, CDR2 YYDKDF, per germline (reference sequence). V was clipped by 0 bases and J by 0 bases, with 15 bases between them. CDR3 loop: CATSRDISWTNSYEQYF. CDR3 nucleotides: TGTGCCACCAGCAGAGATATTTCTTGGACTAACTCCTACGAGCAGTACTTC.

This rearrangement joins TRBV2 to TRBJ2-5; 9 nucleotides match TRBD1. V gave up 6 bases and J gave up 3 bases; unmatched junction bases: 2. The CDR3 is 13 amino acids. Germline V gives CDR1 SNHLY, CDR2 FYNNEI. The CDR3 DNA reads as TGTGCCAGCAGCCGGGACAGGGAAGAGACCCAGTACTTC. It translates to CASSRDREETQYF.